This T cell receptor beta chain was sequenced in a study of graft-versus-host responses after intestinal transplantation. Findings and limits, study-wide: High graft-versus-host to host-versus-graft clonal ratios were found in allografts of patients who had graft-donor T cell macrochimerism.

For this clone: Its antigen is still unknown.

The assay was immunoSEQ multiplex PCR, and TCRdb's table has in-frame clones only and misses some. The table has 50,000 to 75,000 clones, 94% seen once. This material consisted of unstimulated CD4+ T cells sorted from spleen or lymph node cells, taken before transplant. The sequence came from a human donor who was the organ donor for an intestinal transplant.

CDR3 residues: CAWSVTSGVYEQYF. In DNA form, the CDR3 reads TGTGCCTGGAGTGTGACTAGCGGGGTCTACGAGCAGTACTTC. This rearrangement joins TRBV30 to TRBJ2-7; TRBD2 matches 11 bases. V lost 0 bases, J lost 3 bases, and 1 base stayed unmatched. Germline-derived CDR1 and CDR2 are GTSNPN and SVGIG (reference sequence). The CDR3 has 14 residues. Full variable domain (outside the CDR3, taken from reference TRBV30 and TRBJ2-7): SQTIHQWPATLVQPVGSPLSLECTVEGTSNPNLYWYRQAAGRGLQLLFYSVGIGQISSEVPQNLSASRPQDRQFILSSKKLLLSDSGFYLCAWSVTSGVYEQYFGPGTRLTVT.